Presented here are 11 T cell receptor beta chains from one specimen sequenced in a study of vaccination effects on CD4 cells after COVID-19. Their antigens are not known. Upon completion of about 10 days in culture, CD4+ T cells were isolated. Produced via immunoSEQ multiplex PCR; TCRdb's table is partial and in-frame only. The sample has some 27,000 clones; less than 75% are singletons. Material: CD4+ T cells from PBMCs cultured without peptide, obtained before COVID-19 vaccination. The receptors shown here come from a human donor who received a COVID-19 vaccine.

The V and J genes are TRBV19 and TRBJ2-7, with a weak D call TRBD2 (5 bases). CDR3 length: 14 residues. Between the trimmed V and J ends, which lost 1 base and 2 bases, there was a span of 9 bases. Germline CDR1 LNHDA, CDR2 SQIVND (reference sequence). The CDR3 nucleotides are TGTGCCAGTAGTATAGTGTACGGGGCCTACGAGCAGTACTTC. Its protein product is CASSIVYGAYEQYF.

This sequence joins TRBV3-1 (or the pseudogene TRBV3-2) and TRBJ2-5; D is undetermined. The CDR3 totals 16 residues. Germline V CDR1 and CDR2: LGHDT, YNNKEL (reference sequence). The germline V and J ends were trimmed by 1 base and 5 bases, with 17 bases remaining between them. The CDR3 spells CASSQGGGLVFETQYF. The CDR3 DNA reads TGTGCCAGCAGCCAAGGAGGTGGCCTAGTGTTTGAGACCCAGTACTTC.

There are a few counts of this clone. CDR3: CASSFTGAGYEQYF. The CDR3 nucleotides are TGTGCCAGCAGCTTCACGGGGGCGGGGTACGAGCAGTACTTC. The V and J genes are TRBV7-9 and TRBJ2-7; D may be TRBD1 or TRBD2 (6 bases each). The CDR3 is made up of 14 amino acids. V lost 3 bases to trimming and J lost 4 bases, with 13 bases between them. Germline V gives CDR1 SEHNR, CDR2 FQNEAQ (reference sequence).

The genes are TRBV29-1 and TRBJ2-1; 12 positions agree with TRBD2. The CDR3 covers 15 residues. Germline V gene data show CDR1 as SQVTM and CDR2 as ANQGSEA. The V gene end was trimmed by 4 bases and the J gene end by 4 bases; junction bases not matched to a gene: 5. CDR3 protein: CSVGKTSGSYNEQFF. As DNA, the CDR3 is TGCAGCGTTGGCAAGACTAGCGGGAGTTACAATGAGCAGTTCTTC.

V and J are TRBV11-2 and TRBJ1-4, with D possibly matching TRBD1 (5 bases). Germline CDR1 SGHAT, CDR2 FQNNGV. V was cut by 4 bases and J by 4 bases, with 16 bases left in between. This CDR3 has 16 amino acids. CDR3 nucleotides: TGTGCCAGCAGCTCACGAAAGGGACGGGGTAATGAAAAACTGTTTTTT. This translates into CASSSRKGRGNEKLFF. Drawing the rest from reference TRBV11-2 and TRBJ1-4, the complete variable domain is EAGVAQSPRYKIIEKRQSVAFWCNPISGHATLYWYQQILGQGPKLLIQFQNNGVVDDSQLPKDRFSAERLKGVDSTLKIQPAKLEDSAVYLCASSSRKGRGNEKLFFGSGTQLSVL.

The CDR3 loop reads CASSDRQGVNTEAFF. The CDR3 bases are TGCGCCAGCAGTGATCGACAGGGCGTGAACACTGAAGCTTTCTTT. The V and J genes are TRBV10-2 and TRBJ1-1, with TRBD1 matching over 7 bases. The CDR3 extends over 15 amino acids. The J segment lost 0 bases and the V segment lost 3 bases, leaving 4 bases of the junction unmatched. Germline lookup yields CDR1 WSHSY and CDR2 SAAADI.

The rearrangement links TRBV7-9 to TRBJ2-4; TRBD1 matches at 7 bases. Germline CDR1 SEHNR, CDR2 FQNEAQ (reference sequence). The CDR3 spans 18 residues. The V and J ends lost 3 bases and 4 bases, in that order; junction bases with no gene match: 15. The CDR3 protein is CASSFQKPLTGTKNIQYF. The CDR3 DNA reads as TGTGCCAGCAGCTTCCAAAAACCGTTGACAGGGACAAAAAACATTCAGTACTTC.

The count of this clone is one. V is TRBV7-9 and J is TRBJ1-2; the D is unclear. Between the trimmed V and J ends, which lost 1 base and 7 bases, there was a span of 4 bases. The CDR3 covers 11 residues. CDR1 SEHNR and CDR2 FQNEAQ come from the germline V gene (reference sequence). CDR3 DNA: TGTGCCAGCAGCTTAGAGGGTGGCTACACCTTC. The encoded protein is CASSLEGGYTF.

The chain couples TRBV3-1 (or the pseudogene TRBV3-2) to TRBJ1-1, with a weak D call TRBD1 (5 bases). The germline CDR1 and CDR2 sequences are LGHDT and YNNKEL (reference sequence). V was cut by 0 bases and J by 0 bases, with 8 bases left in between. The CDR3 spans 15 residues. CDR3 nucleotide sequence: TGTGCCAGCAGCCAAGATTCGGGGGTGAACACTGAAGCTTTCTTT. Its protein product is CASSQDSGVNTEAFF.

The chain carries TRBV4-1 and TRBJ2-3, with D possibly TRBD2 on 5 matching bases. The CDR3 has 14 residues. V was pared by 3 bases and J by 4 bases, with 11 bases between. Germline assignment: CDR1 MGHRA and CDR2 YSYEKL. The CDR3 DNA reads TGCGCCAGCAGCCAGAGAGAGGGCGCAGATACGCAGTATTTT. As protein: CASSQREGADTQYF.

The chain employs TRBV6-5 and TRBJ2-6; D is unresolved. The CDR3 has 15 residues. CDR1 and CDR2 (germline): MNHEY, SVGAGI. Trimming shortened V by 2 bases and J by 0 bases, and 5 bases separated the two germline ends. The CDR3 protein is CASSYGFSGANVLTF. The CDR3 DNA reads TGTGCCAGCAGTTACGGGTTCTCTGGGGCCAACGTCCTGACTTTC.